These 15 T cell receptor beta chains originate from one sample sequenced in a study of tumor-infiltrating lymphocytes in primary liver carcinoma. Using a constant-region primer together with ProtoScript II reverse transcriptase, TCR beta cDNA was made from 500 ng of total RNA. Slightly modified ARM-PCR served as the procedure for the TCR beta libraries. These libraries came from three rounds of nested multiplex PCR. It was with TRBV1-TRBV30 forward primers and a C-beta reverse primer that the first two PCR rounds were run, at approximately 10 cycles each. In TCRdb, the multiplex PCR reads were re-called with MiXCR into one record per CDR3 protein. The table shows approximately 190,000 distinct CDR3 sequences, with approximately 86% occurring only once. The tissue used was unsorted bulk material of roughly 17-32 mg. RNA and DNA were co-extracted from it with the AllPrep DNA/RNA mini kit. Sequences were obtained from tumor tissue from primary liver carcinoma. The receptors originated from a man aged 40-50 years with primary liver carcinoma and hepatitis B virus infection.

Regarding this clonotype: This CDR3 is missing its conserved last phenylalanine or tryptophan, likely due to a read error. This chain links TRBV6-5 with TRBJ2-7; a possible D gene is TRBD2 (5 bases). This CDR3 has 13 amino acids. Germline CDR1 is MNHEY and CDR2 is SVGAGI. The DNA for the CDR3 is TGTACCAGCAACCGACAAGGAGGCTACGAGCAGTACATC. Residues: CTSNRQGGYEQYI.

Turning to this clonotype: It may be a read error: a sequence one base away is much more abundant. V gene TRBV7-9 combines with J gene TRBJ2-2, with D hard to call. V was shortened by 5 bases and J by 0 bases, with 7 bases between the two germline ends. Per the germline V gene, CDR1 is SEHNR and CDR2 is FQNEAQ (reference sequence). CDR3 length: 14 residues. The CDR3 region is CASSIFANTGELFF. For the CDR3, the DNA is TGTGCCAGCAGCATATTTGCGAACACCGGGGAGCTGTTTTTT.

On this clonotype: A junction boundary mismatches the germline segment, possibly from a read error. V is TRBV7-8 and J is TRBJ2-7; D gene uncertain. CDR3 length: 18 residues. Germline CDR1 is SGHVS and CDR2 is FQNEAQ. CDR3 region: CAGSLGNGSGPTAYDQYF. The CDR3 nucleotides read TGTGCCGGCAGCTTAGGGAATGGTTCTGGACCGACTGCCTACGATCAATACTTC.

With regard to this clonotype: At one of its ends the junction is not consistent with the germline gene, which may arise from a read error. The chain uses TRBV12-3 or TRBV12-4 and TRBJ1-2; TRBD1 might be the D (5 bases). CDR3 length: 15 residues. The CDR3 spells CACSFTGDPNYGHTF. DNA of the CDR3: TGTGCCTGCAGTTTCACCGGGGACCCTAACTATGGCCACACCTTC.

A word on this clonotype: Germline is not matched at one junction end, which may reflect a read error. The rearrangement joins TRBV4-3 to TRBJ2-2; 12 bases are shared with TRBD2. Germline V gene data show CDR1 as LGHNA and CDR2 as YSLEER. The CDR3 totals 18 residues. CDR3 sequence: CASRRGLAGSANTGEPFF. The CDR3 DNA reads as TGCGCCAGCAGACGGGGACTAGCGGGTTCCGCGAACACCGGGGAGCCGTTTTTT.

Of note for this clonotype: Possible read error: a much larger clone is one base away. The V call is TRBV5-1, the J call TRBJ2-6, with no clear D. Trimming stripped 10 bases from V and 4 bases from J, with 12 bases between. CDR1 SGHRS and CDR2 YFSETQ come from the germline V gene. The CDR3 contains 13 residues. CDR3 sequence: CAGQTEGANVLTF. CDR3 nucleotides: TGCGCCGGCCAAACGGAAGGGGCCAACGTCCTGACTTTC.

CDR3 nucleotide sequence: TGCAGCGTTGACCCCATGACAGATATGCACTATTTT. Amino acids: CSVDPMTDMHYF. The rearrangement links TRBV29-1 to TRBJ2-3; TRBD1 is a possible D gene (5 bases). This CDR3 spans 12 amino acids. CDR1 SQVTM and CDR2 ANQGSEA come from the germline V gene. The V gene lost 3 bases and the J gene lost 15 bases, with 19 bases spanning the gap.

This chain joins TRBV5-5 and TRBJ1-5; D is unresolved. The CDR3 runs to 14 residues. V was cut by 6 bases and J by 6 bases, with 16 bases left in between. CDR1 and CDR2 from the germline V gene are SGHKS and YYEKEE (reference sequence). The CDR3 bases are TGTGCCAGCACCAGCGGGCGGGCAGGTCAGCCCCAGCATTTT. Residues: CASTSGRAGQPQHF.

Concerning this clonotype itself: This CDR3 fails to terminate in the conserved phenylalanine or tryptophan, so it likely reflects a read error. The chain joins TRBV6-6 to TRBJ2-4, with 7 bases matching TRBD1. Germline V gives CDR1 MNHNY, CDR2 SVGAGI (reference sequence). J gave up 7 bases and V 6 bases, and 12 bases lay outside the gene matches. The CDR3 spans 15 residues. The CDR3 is CASRPGQVARNIQYL. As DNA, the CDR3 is TGTGCCAGCAGGCCAGGACAGGTTGCTAGGAACATTCAGTACTTA.

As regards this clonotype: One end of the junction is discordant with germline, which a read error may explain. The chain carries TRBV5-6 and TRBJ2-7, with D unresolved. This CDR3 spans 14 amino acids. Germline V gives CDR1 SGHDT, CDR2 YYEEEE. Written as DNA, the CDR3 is TGTGCCAGCAGCTTGGGAGCAGGTTTCTACGAGCAATACTTC. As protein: CASSLGAGFYEQYF.

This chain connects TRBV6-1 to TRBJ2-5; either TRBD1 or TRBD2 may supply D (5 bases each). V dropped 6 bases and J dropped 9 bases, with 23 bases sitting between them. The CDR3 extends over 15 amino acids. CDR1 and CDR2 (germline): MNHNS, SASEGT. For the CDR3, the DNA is TGTGCCAGCAGCCTCGAGAGGGGTATGGTGCAGTCCCAGTACTTC. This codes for CASSLERGMVQSQYF.

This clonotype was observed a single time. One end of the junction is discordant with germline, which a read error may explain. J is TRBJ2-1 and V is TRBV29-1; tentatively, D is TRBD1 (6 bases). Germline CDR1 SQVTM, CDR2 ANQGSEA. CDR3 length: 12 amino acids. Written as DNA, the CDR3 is TGCAGCGCGATGAGGGGGAACAATGAGCAGTTATTC. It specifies CSAMRGNNEQLF.

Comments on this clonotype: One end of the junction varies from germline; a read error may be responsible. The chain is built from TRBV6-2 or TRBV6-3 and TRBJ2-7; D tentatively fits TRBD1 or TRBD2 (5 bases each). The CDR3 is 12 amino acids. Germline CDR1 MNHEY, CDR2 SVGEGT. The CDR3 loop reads CATSWDGYEHYF. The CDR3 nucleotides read TGTGCTACCTCCTGGGACGGCTACGAGCACTACTTC.

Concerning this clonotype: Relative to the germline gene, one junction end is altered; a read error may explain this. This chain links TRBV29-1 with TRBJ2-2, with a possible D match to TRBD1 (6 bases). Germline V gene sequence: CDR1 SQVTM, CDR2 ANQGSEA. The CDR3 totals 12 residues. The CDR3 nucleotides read TGCAGCGTCAGAAGGGGGACCGGGGATCTGTTTTTT. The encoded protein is CSVRRGTGDLFF.

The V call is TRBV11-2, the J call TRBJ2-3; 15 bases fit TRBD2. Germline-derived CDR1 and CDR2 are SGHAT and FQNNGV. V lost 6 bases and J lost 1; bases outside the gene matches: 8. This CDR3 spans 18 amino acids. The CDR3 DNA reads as TGTGCCAGCAGTTTGGGACTAGCGGGAGGTCCCCGCACAGATACGCAGTATTTT. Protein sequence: CASSLGLAGGPRTDTQYF.